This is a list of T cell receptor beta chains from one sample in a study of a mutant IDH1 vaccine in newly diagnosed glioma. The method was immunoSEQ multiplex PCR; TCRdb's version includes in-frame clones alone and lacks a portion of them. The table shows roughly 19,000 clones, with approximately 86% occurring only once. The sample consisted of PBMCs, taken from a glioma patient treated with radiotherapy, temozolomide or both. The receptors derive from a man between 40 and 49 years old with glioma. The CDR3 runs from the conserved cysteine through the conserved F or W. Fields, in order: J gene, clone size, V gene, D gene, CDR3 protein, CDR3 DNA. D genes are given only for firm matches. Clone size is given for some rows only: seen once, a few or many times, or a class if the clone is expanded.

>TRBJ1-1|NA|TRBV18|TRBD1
CASSRSPGGGSEAFF
TGTGCCAGCTCCCGATCCCCAGGGGGTGGGTCTGAAGCTTTCTTT
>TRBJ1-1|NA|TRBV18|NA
CASSPQESQNTEAFF
TGTGCCAGCTCACCCCAAGAAAGTCAGAACACTGAAGCTTTCTTT
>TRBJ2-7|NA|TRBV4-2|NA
CASSQVGGSTEQYF
TGTGCCAGCAGCCAAGTGGGAGGATCTACCGAGCAGTACTTC
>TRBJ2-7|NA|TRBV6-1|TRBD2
CASSVGLAGSYEQYF
TGTGCCAGCAGTGTGGGACTAGCGGGCTCCTACGAGCAGTACTTC
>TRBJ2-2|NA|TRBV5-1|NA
CASRRFPQQIAGELFF
TGCGCCAGCAGGCGGTTCCCTCAACAAATCGCCGGGGAGCTGTTTTTT
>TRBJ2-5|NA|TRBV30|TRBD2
CASTSRETQYF
TGTGCCTCGACTAGCCGGGAGACCCAGTACTTC
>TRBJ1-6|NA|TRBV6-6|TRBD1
CASSLGQGANSPLHF
TGTGCCAGCAGCCTGGGACAGGGGGCAAATTCACCCCTCCACTTT
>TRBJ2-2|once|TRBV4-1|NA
CASSQDPLAGELFF
TGCGCCAGCAGCCAGGACCCCCTCGCCGGGGAGCTGTTTTTT
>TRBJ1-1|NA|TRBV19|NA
CASSPVLGSPTEAFF
TGTGCCAGTAGTCCGGTATTGGGATCTCCAACTGAAGCTTTCTTT
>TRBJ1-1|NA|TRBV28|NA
CASSSLPTRGEAFF
TGTGCCAGCAGTTCACTCCCGACCAGGGGTGAAGCTTTCTTT
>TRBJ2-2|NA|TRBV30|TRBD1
CAWNPGTAGELFF
TGTGCCTGGAACCCCGGGACAGCTGGGGAGCTGTTTTTT
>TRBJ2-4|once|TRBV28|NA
CASSRKNIAKNIQYF
TGTGCCAGCAGTCGAAAAAATATAGCCAAAAACATTCAGTACTTC
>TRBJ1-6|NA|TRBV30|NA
CAWSQRRTGLNNSPLHF
TGTGCCTGGAGTCAAAGGAGAACGGGACTTAATAATTCACCCCTCCACTTT